The rows below give T cell receptor beta chains drawn from one sample of a study of T cell responses to AZD1222 COVID-19 vaccine. Using immunoSEQ multiplex PCR, the repertoire was profiled, and TCRdb retains in-frame clones only, with some absent. The table shows about 110,000 clones, with about nine tenths occurring only once. Material: peripheral blood, obtained on day 0 of AZD1222 vaccination. The receptor set was obtained from an adult in good health. CDR3s include the opening cysteine and the closing phenylalanine or tryptophan. D genes are given only for firm matches. A clone size is listed for some rows: how often the clone was seen (once, few, many), or a class if it is expanded.

v_call: TRBV19
j_call: TRBJ1-5
clone_size: NA
d_call: TRBD1
cdr3_nt: TGTGCCAGTAGTATAAACAACAGGGGGCAGCCCCAGCATTTT
cdr3_aa: CASSINNRGQPQHF

v_call: TRBV27
j_call: TRBJ2-1
clone_size: NA
d_call: NA
cdr3_nt: TGTGCCAGCAGTTTTACTCGAGGGACCCCCGAGCAGTTCTTC
cdr3_aa: CASSFTRGTPEQFF

v_call: TRBV12-3/TRBV12-4
j_call: TRBJ2-7
clone_size: NA
d_call: NA
cdr3_nt: TGTGCCAGCAGCCTTCAAAAATCCTACGAGCAGTACTTC
cdr3_aa: CASSLQKSYEQYF

v_call: TRBV30
j_call: TRBJ2-7
clone_size: NA
d_call: NA
cdr3_nt: TGTGCCTGGATAAAATGGCAGACCTACGAGCAGTACTTC
cdr3_aa: CAWIKWQTYEQYF

v_call: TRBV3-1/TRBV3-2
j_call: TRBJ1-3
clone_size: NA
d_call: NA
cdr3_nt: TGTGCCAGCAGCCAAACCGGAAGAGGAAACACCATATATTTT
cdr3_aa: CASSQTGRGNTIYF

v_call: TRBV25-1
j_call: TRBJ2-5
clone_size: NA
d_call: NA
cdr3_nt: TGTGCCAGCAGTGAAGAGACCCAGTACTTC
cdr3_aa: CASSEETQYF

v_call: TRBV12-3/TRBV12-4
j_call: TRBJ2-2
clone_size: NA
d_call: NA
cdr3_nt: TGTGCCAGCAGCCCCGACACCGGGGAGCTGTTTTTT
cdr3_aa: CASSPDTGELFF

v_call: TRBV7-9
j_call: TRBJ1-4
clone_size: NA
d_call: TRBD1
cdr3_nt: TGTGCCAGCAGCTTATCACAGGGGTGGGAAAAACTGTTTTTT
cdr3_aa: CASSLSQGWEKLFF

v_call: TRBV18
j_call: TRBJ2-3
clone_size: NA
d_call: NA
cdr3_nt: TGTGCCAGCTCACCCACGCGGGCAGATACGCAGTATTTT
cdr3_aa: CASSPTRADTQYF

v_call: TRBV19
j_call: TRBJ1-1
clone_size: NA
d_call: TRBD1
cdr3_nt: TGTGCCAGTAGATCCGGGACAGGAATGGGGGGGACTGAAGCTTTCTTT
cdr3_aa: CASRSGTGMGGTEAFF

v_call: TRBV6-5
j_call: TRBJ1-6
clone_size: NA
d_call: NA
cdr3_nt: TGTGCCAGCAGAAGAGGGGCCTCCTATAATTCACCCCTCCACTTT
cdr3_aa: CASRRGASYNSPLHF

v_call: TRBV9
j_call: TRBJ2-1
clone_size: once
d_call: TRBD2
cdr3_nt: TGTGCCAGCAGCGTAGTGGGGAGCGGGATACCGAATGAGCAGTTCTTC
cdr3_aa: CASSVVGSGIPNEQFF

v_call: TRBV18
j_call: TRBJ2-1
clone_size: NA
d_call: NA
cdr3_nt: TGTGCCAGCTCACTTATCTCGGGCTCCTACAATGAGCAGTTCTTC
cdr3_aa: CASSLISGSYNEQFF

v_call: TRBV5-4
j_call: TRBJ2-7
clone_size: NA
d_call: NA
cdr3_nt: TGTGCCAGCAAGGTCGGGGGTCAGACATACGAGCAGTACTTC
cdr3_aa: CASKVGGQTYEQYF

v_call: TRBV6-5
j_call: TRBJ1-2
clone_size: NA
d_call: NA
cdr3_nt: TGTGCCAGCGACCCCGATGGTGGCTATGGCTACACCTTC
cdr3_aa: CASDPDGGYGYTF

v_call: TRBV7-2
j_call: TRBJ1-2
clone_size: NA
d_call: TRBD1
cdr3_nt: TGTGCCAGCAGTTTTTCCTACGACAGGGACGCAGGGTCCTTC
cdr3_aa: CASSFSYDRDAGSF

v_call: TRBV7-3
j_call: TRBJ1-1
clone_size: NA
d_call: NA
cdr3_nt: TGTGCCAGCAGCTTACGCCCTTTTGCAGAGGGAGGGCTCTTGAACACTGAAGCTTTCTTT
cdr3_aa: CASSLRPFAEGGLLNTEAFF

v_call: TRBV11-2
j_call: TRBJ2-1
clone_size: NA
d_call: NA
cdr3_nt: TGTGCCAGCAGCTTCAAAGGTACGGGGGGCAGCTCCTACAATGAGCAGTTCTTC
cdr3_aa: CASSFKGTGGSSYNEQFF

v_call: TRBV11-3
j_call: TRBJ1-1
clone_size: NA
d_call: NA
cdr3_nt: TGTGCCAGCAGCTTAGATTCCGAGGTAGCTTTCTTT
cdr3_aa: CASSLDSEVAFF

v_call: TRBV6-6
j_call: TRBJ1-5
clone_size: NA
d_call: NA
cdr3_nt: TGTGCCAGCAGTTACTCCGGCCCGGGCCTCAATCAGCCCCAGCATTTT
cdr3_aa: CASSYSGPGLNQPQHF

v_call: TRBV19
j_call: TRBJ1-1
clone_size: NA
d_call: NA
cdr3_nt: TGTGCCAGTAGTATCCACTCCGGAGGGGACACTACCACTGAAGCTTTCTTT
cdr3_aa: CASSIHSGGDTTTEAFF

v_call: TRBV4-3
j_call: TRBJ1-2
clone_size: NA
d_call: NA
cdr3_nt: TGCGCCAGCAGCCAAGACACGGGGGCTAACTATGGCTACACCTTC
cdr3_aa: CASSQDTGANYGYTF

v_call: TRBV6-6
j_call: TRBJ2-7
clone_size: NA
d_call: TRBD2
cdr3_nt: TGTGCCAGCAGTTACACTAGCGGCTCCTACGAGCAGTACTTC
cdr3_aa: CASSYTSGSYEQYF

v_call: TRBV6-2/TRBV6-3
j_call: TRBJ2-7
clone_size: NA
d_call: TRBD2
cdr3_nt: TGTGCCAGCAGCCGAACTAGCGGGAGGGCCTACGAGCAGTACTTC
cdr3_aa: CASSRTSGRAYEQYF

v_call: TRBV19
j_call: TRBJ1-2
clone_size: NA
d_call: NA
cdr3_nt: TGTGCCATCCAGGGCTTTTTGGGCTACACCTTC
cdr3_aa: CAIQGFLGYTF

v_call: TRBV10-1
j_call: TRBJ1-5
clone_size: few
d_call: TRBD1
cdr3_nt: TGCGCCAGCAGTGACGGACAGGGGGTAAGTCAGCCCCAGCATTTT
cdr3_aa: CASSDGQGVSQPQHF

v_call: TRBV6-5
j_call: TRBJ1-1
clone_size: NA
d_call: NA
cdr3_nt: TGTGCCAGCAGTCGGATGAACACTGAAGCTTTCTTT
cdr3_aa: CASSRMNTEAFF

v_call: TRBV25-1
j_call: TRBJ1-1
clone_size: NA
d_call: NA
cdr3_nt: TGTGCCAGCAGTGAATCTCAGGGCCTCTCTTCTGAAGCTTTCTTT
cdr3_aa: CASSESQGLSSEAFF

v_call: TRBV4-3
j_call: TRBJ1-4
clone_size: once
d_call: NA
cdr3_nt: TGCGCCAGCAGCCACCCCGGGGCGGAAAAACTGTTTTTT
cdr3_aa: CASSHPGAEKLFF

v_call: TRBV6-5
j_call: TRBJ2-5
clone_size: NA
d_call: TRBD1
cdr3_nt: TGTGCCAGCAGTCCGGGACAGGGTCGGGGCGAGACCCAGTACTTC
cdr3_aa: CASSPGQGRGETQYF

v_call: TRBV5-6
j_call: TRBJ2-5
clone_size: NA
d_call: NA
cdr3_nt: TGTGCCAGCAGCTTAGCGATGGGGCAAGAGACCCAGTACTTC
cdr3_aa: CASSLAMGQETQYF

v_call: TRBV6-5
j_call: TRBJ2-1
clone_size: NA
d_call: TRBD2
cdr3_nt: TGTGCCAGCAGTTACGGCGGGGGGTTCAATGAGCAGTTCTTC
cdr3_aa: CASSYGGGFNEQFF

v_call: TRBV4-3
j_call: TRBJ1-2
clone_size: NA
d_call: TRBD1
cdr3_nt: TGCGCCAGCAGCCAGGGCTACGGGACAGGCTCGAGACACTATGGCTACACCTTC
cdr3_aa: CASSQGYGTGSRHYGYTF

v_call: TRBV7-2
j_call: TRBJ2-2
clone_size: NA
d_call: TRBD2
cdr3_nt: TGTGCCAGCAGGAGGACCCTTGGCGGGAGTAGGGAGCTGTTTTTT
cdr3_aa: CASRRTLGGSRELFF

v_call: TRBV12-3/TRBV12-4
j_call: TRBJ2-5
clone_size: once
d_call: NA
cdr3_nt: TGTGCCAGCAGTTTAAGGATGCGCGAGACCCAGTACTTC
cdr3_aa: CASSLRMRETQYF

v_call: TRBV7-8
j_call: TRBJ1-4
clone_size: NA
d_call: NA
cdr3_nt: TGTGCCAGCAGCTTAAGTGGATTAGGGGACACCTACGAAAAACTGTTTTTT
cdr3_aa: CASSLSGLGDTYEKLFF

v_call: TRBV5-1
j_call: TRBJ2-1
clone_size: NA
d_call: NA
cdr3_nt: TGCGCCAGCAGCTCCAATAGGGGCAATGAGCAGTTCTTC
cdr3_aa: CASSSNRGNEQFF

v_call: TRBV30
j_call: TRBJ1-2
clone_size: NA
d_call: NA
cdr3_nt: TGTGCCTGGACCTCAGGGGACGGGGGCTACACCTTC
cdr3_aa: CAWTSGDGGYTF

v_call: TRBV2
j_call: TRBJ2-1
clone_size: once
d_call: NA
cdr3_nt: TGTGCCAGCAGTGAGAAACCCCTCGAGCAGTTCTTC
cdr3_aa: CASSEKPLEQFF

v_call: TRBV18
j_call: TRBJ2-7
clone_size: NA
d_call: NA
cdr3_nt: TGTGCCAGCTCAAACAGGCCCCCGCCCTCCTACGAGCAGTACTTC
cdr3_aa: CASSNRPPPSYEQYF

v_call: TRBV7-3
j_call: TRBJ2-1
clone_size: few
d_call: NA
cdr3_nt: TGTGCCAGCAGCTTAAGTGTCACTGTAGGTGAGCAGTTCTTC
cdr3_aa: CASSLSVTVGEQFF

v_call: TRBV6-5
j_call: TRBJ1-3
clone_size: NA
d_call: NA
cdr3_nt: TGTGCCAGCAGTTACGAGGGCAGCTCTGGAAACACCATATATTTT
cdr3_aa: CASSYEGSSGNTIYF

v_call: TRBV6-4
j_call: TRBJ2-6
clone_size: NA
d_call: NA
cdr3_nt: TGTGCCAGCAGTGAAAGGTCTGGGGCCAACGTCCTGACTTTC
cdr3_aa: CASSERSGANVLTF

v_call: TRBV28
j_call: TRBJ2-4
clone_size: NA
d_call: TRBD2
cdr3_nt: TGTGCCAGCAGTTTATTCGCGGGAGGAGAGAACATTCAGTACTTC
cdr3_aa: CASSLFAGGENIQYF

v_call: TRBV5-4
j_call: TRBJ1-6
clone_size: NA
d_call: TRBD1
cdr3_nt: TGTGCCAGCAGCACCAGGACAGGAGGGGGGAATTCACCCCTCCACTTT
cdr3_aa: CASSTRTGGGNSPLHF

v_call: TRBV9
j_call: TRBJ1-2
clone_size: NA
d_call: NA
cdr3_nt: TGTGCCAGCAGCCCGACGGGGGGCAGGGAGTATGGCTACACCTTC
cdr3_aa: CASSPTGGREYGYTF

v_call: TRBV7-6
j_call: TRBJ1-1
clone_size: NA
d_call: NA
cdr3_nt: TGTGCCAGCAGCTTATTTTCGGTGATGGAAACTGAAGCTTTCTTT
cdr3_aa: CASSLFSVMETEAFF

v_call: TRBV28
j_call: TRBJ2-5
clone_size: NA
d_call: TRBD2
cdr3_nt: TGTGCCAGCAGTTTAATGGGGACGGGACTAGCGGGAGGTGAGACCCAGTACTTC
cdr3_aa: CASSLMGTGLAGGETQYF

v_call: TRBV6-1
j_call: TRBJ2-2
clone_size: NA
d_call: NA
cdr3_nt: TGTGCCAGCAGTGGTGGGGCGGGAAGGTTGACCGGGGAGCTGTTTTTT
cdr3_aa: CASSGGAGRLTGELFF

v_call: TRBV11-3
j_call: TRBJ1-1
clone_size: NA
d_call: NA
cdr3_nt: TGTGCCAGCAGCTTAGATTATAGAGACACTGAAGCTTTCTTT
cdr3_aa: CASSLDYRDTEAFF

v_call: TRBV29-1
j_call: TRBJ1-5
clone_size: few
d_call: NA
cdr3_nt: TGCAGCGCGTCGCCCGGGAGTGGCAATCAGCCCCAGCATTTT
cdr3_aa: CSASPGSGNQPQHF